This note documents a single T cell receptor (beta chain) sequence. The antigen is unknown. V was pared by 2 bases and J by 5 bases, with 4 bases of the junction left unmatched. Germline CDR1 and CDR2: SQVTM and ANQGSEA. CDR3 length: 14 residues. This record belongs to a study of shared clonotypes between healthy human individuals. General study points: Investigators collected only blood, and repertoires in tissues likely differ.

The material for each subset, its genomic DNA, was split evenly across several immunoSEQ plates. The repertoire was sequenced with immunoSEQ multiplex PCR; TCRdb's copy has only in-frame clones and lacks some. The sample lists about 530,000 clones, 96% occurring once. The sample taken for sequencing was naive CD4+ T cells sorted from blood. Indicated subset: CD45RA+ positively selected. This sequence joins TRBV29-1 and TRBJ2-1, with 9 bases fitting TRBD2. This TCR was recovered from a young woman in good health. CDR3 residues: CSVERPSGDNEQFF. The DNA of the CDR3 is TGCAGCGTTGAAAGGCCTAGCGGGGACAATGAGCAGTTCTTC.